Listed below are T cell receptor beta chains from one sample, sequenced in a study of cytomegalovirus exposure and HLA in healthy donors. TCRdb's copy holds only in-frame clones and misses some; the assay was immunoSEQ multiplex PCR. This table holds 130,000 or so clones, about four fifths found once. Sequencing was done on a sample of PBMCs. The receptors stem from a woman between 50 and 59 years old in good health and CMV-seropositive. The CDR3 runs from the conserved cysteine through the conserved F or W. The D gene is left open where the match is weak. Clone size is not always given. Where it is, it says once, few, many or a class for expanded clones.

V gene: TRBV15; clone size: .; J gene: TRBJ1-2; D gene: .; CDR3 protein: CATSSGGPANYGYTF; CDR3 DNA: TGTGCCACCAGTAGCGGGGGGCCCGCTAACTATGGCTACACCTTC
V gene: TRBV4-1; clone size: .; J gene: TRBJ2-3; D gene: TRBD2; CDR3 protein: CASSQGTSRDTQYF; CDR3 DNA: TGCGCCAGCAGCCAAGGGACTAGCAGAGATACGCAGTATTTT
V gene: TRBV5-1; clone size: .; J gene: TRBJ2-3; D gene: .; CDR3 protein: CASSQDRTDTQYF; CDR3 DNA: TGCGCCAGCAGTCAGGACAGAACAGATACGCAGTATTTT
V gene: TRBV6-5; clone size: .; J gene: TRBJ1-3; D gene: .; CDR3 protein: CASSYQGTGGNTIYF; CDR3 DNA: TGTGCCAGCAGTTACCAGGGGACGGGGGGAAACACCATATATTTT
V gene: TRBV7-9; clone size: .; J gene: TRBJ1-2; D gene: TRBD1; CDR3 protein: CASTMTWTGGLLGYTF; CDR3 DNA: TGTGCCAGCACCATGACTTGGACAGGGGGCCTCCTAGGCTACACCTTC
V gene: TRBV6-5; clone size: .; J gene: TRBJ2-1; D gene: TRBD1; CDR3 protein: CASSYPLGQVYNEQFF; CDR3 DNA: TGTGCCAGCAGTTACCCCCTCGGACAGGTCTACAATGAGCAGTTCTTC
V gene: TRBV10-3; clone size: .; J gene: TRBJ2-7; D gene: .; CDR3 protein: CAIRSSGLPYEQYF; CDR3 DNA: TGTGCCATCAGGAGTAGCGGTCTACCCTACGAGCAGTACTTC
V gene: TRBV9; clone size: .; J gene: TRBJ2-1; D gene: TRBD2; CDR3 protein: CASSPRGVAGAGYNEQFF; CDR3 DNA: TGTGCCAGCAGCCCTAGAGGGGTAGCGGGGGCTGGGTACAATGAGCAGTTCTTC
V gene: TRBV15; clone size: .; J gene: TRBJ1-6; D gene: .; CDR3 protein: CATSRDLRDSPLHF; CDR3 DNA: TGTGCCACCAGCAGAGATTTACGGGATTCACCCCTCCACTTT
V gene: TRBV4-3; clone size: .; J gene: TRBJ1-2; D gene: TRBD1; CDR3 protein: CASSPGQEPYYGYTF; CDR3 DNA: TGCGCCAGCAGCCCTGGACAGGAACCCTACTATGGCTACACCTTC
V gene: TRBV27; clone size: once; J gene: TRBJ2-5; D gene: TRBD2; CDR3 protein: CASSYTTSGQETQYF; CDR3 DNA: TGTGCCAGCAGCTATACGACTAGCGGACAAGAGACCCAGTACTTC
V gene: TRBV6-5; clone size: .; J gene: TRBJ2-7; D gene: TRBD1; CDR3 protein: CASSYSIQGAGEQYF; CDR3 DNA: TGTGCCAGCAGTTACTCGATTCAGGGGGCGGGGGAGCAGTACTTC
V gene: TRBV7-6; clone size: .; J gene: TRBJ2-3; D gene: TRBD2; CDR3 protein: CASSPVGAGVDTQYF; CDR3 DNA: TGTGCCAGCAGCCCCGTGGGCGCGGGAGTTGATACGCAGTATTTT